This T cell receptor beta chain derives from a study of human T cells and chemical hapten exposure. The CDR3 contains 12 residues. V dropped 3 bases and J dropped 8 bases, with 8 bases sitting between them. The germline CDR1 and CDR2 sequences are SGHNT and YYREEE (reference sequence). From the RACE reads, TCRdb called clonotypes with MiXCR, one entry per CDR3 protein. The sample carries 330,000 or so distinct CDR3 sequences, about 6% recorded once. This clonotype was detected many times. Its target is not known. Overall study results and limits: DPC sensitization produced no change in TCRs with frequency above 1 in 1000.

The time point here: patch test 2, 6 weeks after DPC sensitization. Treatment indicated: therapeutic diphenylcyclopropenone sensitization with weekly scalp DPC. This sequence was found in a woman under 30 with alopecia areata. Some clones in this sample may be carry-over from other donors' samples. The chain couples TRBV5-4 to TRBJ2-2, with D tentatively TRBD1 (5 bases). The input for sequencing was whole blood, taken in connection with sensitization to the hapten diphenylcyclopropenone (DPC). CDR3 protein: CASSWGRGELFF. The DNA of the CDR3 is TGTGCCAGCAGCTGGGGCCGAGGGGAGCTGTTTTTT.